The rows below give T cell receptor beta chains drawn from one sample of a study of blood T cell repertoires in COVID-19. Assay used: immunoSEQ multiplex PCR; TCRdb lists only in-frame clones, some missing. The profile shows approximately 270,000 clones, roughly 86% of them singletons. Sequencing used peripheral blood. These receptors originate from a man aged 35 to 55 with active or convalescent COVID-19. CDR3s include the opening cysteine and the closing phenylalanine or tryptophan. D genes are given only for firm matches. For some rows the clone size is stated as once, few or many, or as a class when expanded; others skip it.

.	TRBV10-3	TRBJ2-5	13	.	CAISVDGGETQYF	TGTGCCATCAGTGTCGACGGGGGAGAGACCCAGTACTTC
.	TRBV6-1	TRBJ1-2	12	.	CASSEGGVGYTF	TGTGCCAGCAGTGAGGGGGGAGTTGGCTACACCTTC
TRBD2	TRBV20-1	TRBJ2-1	14	.	CSASSPSGVNEQFF	TGCAGTGCTAGTAGTCCTAGCGGGGTCAATGAGCAGTTCTTC
.	TRBV14	TRBJ2-7	14	.	CASSNPAGSHEQYF	TGTGCCAGCAGCAACCCCGCGGGGTCCCACGAGCAGTACTTC
.	TRBV28	TRBJ1-4	13	.	CASAEGPNEKLFF	TGTGCCAGCGCGGAAGGCCCTAATGAAAAACTGTTTTTT
.	TRBV6-5	TRBJ1-6	14	few	CASSLGGENSPLHF	TGTGCCAGCAGCCTCGGGGGGGAGAATTCACCCCTCCACTTT
.	TRBV29-1	TRBJ2-7	12	.	CSVGRQAYEQYF	TGCAGCGTTGGTCGACAGGCCTACGAGCAGTACTTC
TRBD2	TRBV5-1	TRBJ2-7	18	.	CASSLAVAGGPNFYEQYF	TGCGCCAGCAGCTTGGCCGTAGCGGGAGGTCCCAACTTCTACGAGCAGTACTTC
TRBD2	TRBV6-5	TRBJ2-7	15	.	CASRDLAGVNYEQYF	TGTGCCAGCAGGGATTTAGCGGGAGTCAACTACGAGCAGTACTTC
.	TRBV7-2	TRBJ2-3	14	.	CASSLGSPGDTQYF	TGTGCCAGCAGCTTAGGCTCCCCAGGAGATACGCAGTATTTT
.	TRBV5-1	TRBJ1-1	16	.	CASSPVIDSWGTEAFF	TGCGCCAGCAGCCCCGTAATTGACAGCTGGGGCACTGAAGCTTTCTTT
.	TRBV6-5	TRBJ1-1	14	few	CASSYSVGRTEAFF	TGTGCCAGCAGTTACTCGGTTGGGAGGACTGAAGCTTTCTTT
TRBD1	TRBV18	TRBJ1-1	15	few	CASSLDRGERTEAFF	TGTGCCAGCTCCCTCGACAGGGGAGAGAGGACTGAAGCTTTCTTT
TRBD2	TRBV6-5	TRBJ2-1	14	.	CASGREVSYNEQFF	TGTGCCAGCGGGCGGGAGGTGTCCTACAATGAGCAGTTCTTC
TRBD1	TRBV2	TRBJ1-5	14	.	CASRKTGASEPQHF	TGTGCCAGCAGAAAAACAGGGGCCTCTGAGCCCCAGCATTTT
TRBD1	TRBV10-3	TRBJ2-5	16	few	CAISDSRDRGRETQYF	TGTGCCATCAGCGACTCCCGGGACAGGGGGCGGGAGACCCAGTACTTC
TRBD2	TRBV11-3	TRBJ2-7	15	.	CASSLVAGAVYEQYF	TGTGCCAGCAGCTTAGTAGCGGGAGCCGTCTACGAGCAGTACTTC
.	TRBV2	TRBJ1-5	12	.	CASSPGNQPQHF	TGTGCCAGCAGCCCAGGGAATCAGCCCCAGCATTTT
.	TRBV21-1	TRBJ2-4	16	.	CASSKAAELAKNIQYF	TGTGCCAGCAGCAAGGCGGCAGAACTAGCCAAAAACATTCAGTACTTC
TRBD2	TRBV11-3	TRBJ2-1	16	.	CASSPGLAGGYNEQFF	TGTGCCAGCAGCCCCGGACTAGCGGGGGGATACAATGAGCAGTTCTTC
.	TRBV27	TRBJ1-6	16	.	CASSLVKGGPNSPLHF	TGTGCCAGCAGTTTAGTTAAGGGAGGGCCAAATTCACCCCTCCACTTT
.	TRBV5-1	TRBJ2-1	14	.	CASSLSSSYNEQFF	TGCGCCAGCAGCTTGTCTAGCTCCTACAATGAGCAGTTCTTC
.	TRBV19	TRBJ2-2	14	.	CASSLGPHTGELFF	TGTGCCAGTAGTCTGGGGCCCCACACCGGGGAGCTGTTTTTT
TRBD1	TRBV9	TRBJ1-1	16	.	CASSVGTGATNTEAFF	TGTGCCAGCAGCGTAGGGACAGGGGCGACGAACACTGAAGCTTTCTTT
TRBD1	TRBV28	TRBJ2-7	14	.	CASTNRQGLNEQYF	TGTGCCAGCACCAATAGACAGGGGCTGAACGAGCAGTACTTC
TRBD1	TRBV28	TRBJ1-1	13	.	CASRRQGGTEAFF	TGTGCCAGCAGGAGACAGGGTGGCACTGAAGCTTTCTTT
.	TRBV9	TRBJ2-2	15	.	CASAPPATNTGELFF	TGTGCCAGCGCCCCCCCCGCGACGAACACCGGGGAGCTGTTTTTT
.	TRBV19	TRBJ1-1	14	.	CASFDRRMNTEAFF	TGTGCCAGCTTCGACAGGCGGATGAACACTGAAGCTTTCTTT
.	TRBV5-4	TRBJ2-3	13	.	CASSQGGTDTQYF	TGTGCCAGCAGCCAAGGAGGGACAGATACGCAGTATTTT
.	TRBV20-1	TRBJ1-1	11	.	CSASSGHEAFF	TGCAGTGCGTCATCGGGACATGAAGCTTTCTTT
TRBD1	TRBV3-1/TRBV3-2	TRBJ2-7	15	.	CASSLPGQSHHEQYF	TGTGCCAGCAGCCTCCCGGGACAGTCCCACCACGAGCAGTACTTC
.	TRBV7-9	TRBJ2-7	16	.	CASSSEGGSATYEQYF	TGTGCCAGCAGCTCCGAGGGGGGGAGTGCAACCTACGAGCAGTACTTC
TRBD2	TRBV24-1	TRBJ2-1	17	.	CATSDSQTSGGLGEQFF	TGTGCCACCAGTGATTCACAGACTAGCGGGGGGCTTGGTGAGCAGTTCTTC
.	TRBV21-1	TRBJ2-5	17	once	CASSKGLPGLAGETQYF	TGTGCCAGCAGCAAAGGGCTACCGGGACTAGCCGGAGAGACCCAGTACTTC
.	TRBV7-9	TRBJ2-5	15	.	CASSSWGDPQETQYF	TGTGCCAGCAGCTCCTGGGGGGATCCTCAAGAGACCCAGTACTTC
TRBD1	TRBV14	TRBJ1-3	16	few	CASSQAGTGGGNTIYF	TGTGCCAGCAGCCAAGCCGGGACAGGGGGCGGAAACACCATATATTTT
.	TRBV30	TRBJ1-1	13	few	CAWSSQGGTEAFF	TGTGCCTGGAGTTCCCAGGGAGGCACTGAAGCTTTCTTT
TRBD2	TRBV5-1	TRBJ2-2	14	.	CASSLVAGSGELFF	TGCGCCAGCAGCTTGGTAGCGGGGTCCGGGGAGCTGTTTTTT
.	TRBV7-9	TRBJ2-7	11	.	CASSLTNEQYF	TGTGCCAGCAGCCTGACAAACGAGCAGTACTTC
.	TRBV19	TRBJ1-1	16	.	CASTPREGRVGTEAFF	TGTGCCAGTACCCCTAGGGAGGGAAGGGTTGGCACTGAAGCTTTCTTT
.	TRBV5-1	TRBJ1-2	15	.	CASSLPEEGVYGYTF	TGCGCCAGCAGCTTGCCCGAGGAGGGTGTCTATGGCTACACCTTC
TRBD1	TRBV6-5	TRBJ1-6	14	once	CASSLGQGNSPLHF	TGTGCCAGCAGCCTCGGACAGGGGAACTCACCCCTCCACTTT
TRBD2	TRBV20-1	TRBJ2-1	14	.	CSASQSGGAHEQFF	TGCAGTGCTAGTCAGAGCGGGGGGGCACATGAGCAGTTCTTC
TRBD1	TRBV3-1/TRBV3-2	TRBJ1-2	17	.	CASSFAGTGVGQLGYTF	TGTGCCAGCTCCTTTGCCGGGACAGGGGTCGGTCAGCTTGGCTACACCTTC
.	TRBV2	TRBJ1-1	15	once	CASSGWEIPLTEAFF	TGTGCCAGCAGTGGATGGGAGATACCCCTGACTGAAGCTTTCTTT
.	TRBV24-1	TRBJ2-5	15	.	CATSDPLTRKETQYF	TGTGCCACCAGTGACCCCTTGACTAGGAAAGAGACCCAGTACTTC
TRBD2	TRBV5-1	TRBJ2-2	18	once	CASSLDWRETQDTGELFF	TGCGCCAGCAGCTTGGATTGGCGGGAGACTCAAGACACCGGGGAGCTGTTTTTT
.	TRBV24-1	TRBJ2-2	14	.	CATSEVGGPGELFF	TGTGCCACCAGTGAGGTCGGTGGTCCCGGGGAGCTGTTTTTT
.	TRBV7-8	TRBJ2-7	14	.	CASSLETGWNEQYF	TGTGCCAGCAGCTTAGAAACAGGGTGGAACGAGCAGTACTTC
TRBD2	TRBV5-1	TRBJ2-3	16	.	CASSLALAGDTDTQYF	TGCGCCAGCAGCTTGGCTCTCGCGGGAGATACAGATACGCAGTATTTT
TRBD1	TRBV5-4	TRBJ2-7	13	.	CASSPDRTYEQYF	TGTGCCAGCAGCCCGGACAGGACCTACGAGCAGTACTTC
.	TRBV7-3	TRBJ1-1	15	few	CASSLQRVEDTEAFF	TGTGCCAGCAGCTTACAGCGAGTTGAGGACACTGAAGCTTTCTTT
.	TRBV27	TRBJ2-3	17	.	CASSRFVLPEFPDTQYF	TGTGCCAGCAGCCGCTTCGTCCTACCGGAGTTCCCAGATACGCAGTATTTT
TRBD2	TRBV9	TRBJ2-7	15	.	CASSVMASGSYEQYF	TGTGCCAGCAGCGTAATGGCTAGCGGTTCCTACGAGCAGTACTTC
.	TRBV6-5	TRBJ1-6	16	.	CASSYRGATYNSPLHF	TGTGCCAGCAGTTACCGGGGGGCGACCTATAATTCACCCCTCCACTTT
TRBD1	TRBV19	TRBJ2-5	13	.	CASSQTGRETQYF	TGTGCCAGTAGTCAGACAGGGAGAGAGACCCAGTACTTC
TRBD1	TRBV18	TRBJ1-1	14	.	CASSTDRAGSEAFF	TGTGCCAGCTCAACGGACAGGGCTGGTAGTGAAGCTTTCTTT
TRBD1	TRBV27	TRBJ2-1	14	.	CARAGTGIYNEQFF	TGTGCCAGGGCCGGGACAGGGATCTACAATGAGCAGTTCTTC
TRBD1	TRBV3-1/TRBV3-2	TRBJ1-1	17	.	CASSQGLRDRVSTEAFF	TGTGCCAGCAGCCAAGGACTCCGGGACAGGGTCTCCACTGAAGCTTTCTTT
TRBD1	TRBV5-6	TRBJ1-4	15	.	CASSDTGGSDEKLFF	TGTGCCAGCAGCGACACAGGGGGCAGTGATGAAAAACTGTTTTTT